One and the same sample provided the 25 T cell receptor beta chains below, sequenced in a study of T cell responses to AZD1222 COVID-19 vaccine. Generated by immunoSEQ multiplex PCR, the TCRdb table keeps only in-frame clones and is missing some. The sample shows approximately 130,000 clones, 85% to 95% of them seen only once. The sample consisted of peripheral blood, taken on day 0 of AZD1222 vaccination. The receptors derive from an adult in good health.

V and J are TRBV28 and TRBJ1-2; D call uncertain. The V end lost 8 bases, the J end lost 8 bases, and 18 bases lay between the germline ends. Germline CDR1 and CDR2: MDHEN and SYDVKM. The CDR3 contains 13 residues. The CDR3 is CASGSRGPRGYTF. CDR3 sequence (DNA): TGTGCCAGCGGATCGCGGGGTCCGCGAGGCTACACCTTC.

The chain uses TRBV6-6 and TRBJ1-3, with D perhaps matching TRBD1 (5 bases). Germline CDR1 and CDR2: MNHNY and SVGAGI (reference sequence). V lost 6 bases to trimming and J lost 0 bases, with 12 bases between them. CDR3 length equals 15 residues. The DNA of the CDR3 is TGTGCCAGCAGGGACACTACCTTCTCTGGAAACACCATATATTTT. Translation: CASRDTTFSGNTIYF.

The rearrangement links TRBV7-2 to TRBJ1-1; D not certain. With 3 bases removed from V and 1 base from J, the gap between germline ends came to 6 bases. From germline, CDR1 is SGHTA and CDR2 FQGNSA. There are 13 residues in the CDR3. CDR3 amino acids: CASSLLENTEAFF. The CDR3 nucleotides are TGTGCCAGCAGCTTGTTAGAGAACACTGAAGCTTTCTTT.

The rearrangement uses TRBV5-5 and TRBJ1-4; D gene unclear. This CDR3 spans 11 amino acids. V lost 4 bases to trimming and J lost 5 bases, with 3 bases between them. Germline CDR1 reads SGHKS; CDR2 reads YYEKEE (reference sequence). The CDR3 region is CASSTNEKLFF. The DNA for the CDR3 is TGTGCCAGCAGCACAAATGAAAAACTGTTTTTT.

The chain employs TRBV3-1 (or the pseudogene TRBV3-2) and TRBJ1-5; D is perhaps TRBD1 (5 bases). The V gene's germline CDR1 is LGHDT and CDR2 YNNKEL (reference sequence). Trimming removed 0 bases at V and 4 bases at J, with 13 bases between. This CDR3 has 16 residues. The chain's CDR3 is CASSQDGASANQPQHF. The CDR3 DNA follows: TGTGCCAGCAGCCAAGATGGGGCGAGCGCGAATCAGCCCCAGCATTTT.

This CDR3 is CASSLDLAGVSADTQYF. CDR3 DNA: TGCGCCAGCAGCTTGGATCTAGCGGGAGTGTCGGCAGATACGCAGTATTTT. The genes are TRBV5-1 and TRBJ2-3; 10 positions match TRBD2. The CDR3 loop spans 17 amino acids. The V segment lost 0 bases and the J segment 4 bases; nucleotides outside the gene matches: 8. The germline V gene encodes CDR1 SGHRS and CDR2 YFSETQ.

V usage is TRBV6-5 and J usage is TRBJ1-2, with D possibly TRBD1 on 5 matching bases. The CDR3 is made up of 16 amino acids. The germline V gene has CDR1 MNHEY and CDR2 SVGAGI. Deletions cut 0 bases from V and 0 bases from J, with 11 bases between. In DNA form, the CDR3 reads TGTGCCAGCAGTTACTCGAAAAGGGGAGCTAACTATGGCTACACCTTC. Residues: CASSYSKRGANYGYTF.

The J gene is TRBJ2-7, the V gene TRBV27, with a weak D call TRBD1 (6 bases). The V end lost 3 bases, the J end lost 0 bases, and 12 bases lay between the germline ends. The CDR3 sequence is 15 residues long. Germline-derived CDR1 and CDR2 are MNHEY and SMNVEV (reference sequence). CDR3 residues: CASSLLGASSYEQYF. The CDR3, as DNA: TGTGCCAGCAGTTTGCTGGGGGCAAGCTCCTACGAGCAGTACTTC.

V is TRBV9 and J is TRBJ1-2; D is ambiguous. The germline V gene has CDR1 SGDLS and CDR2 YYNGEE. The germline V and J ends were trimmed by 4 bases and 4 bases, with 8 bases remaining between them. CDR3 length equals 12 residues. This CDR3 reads CASSPDLYGYTF. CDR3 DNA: TGTGCCAGCAGCCCCGATCTCTATGGCTACACCTTC.

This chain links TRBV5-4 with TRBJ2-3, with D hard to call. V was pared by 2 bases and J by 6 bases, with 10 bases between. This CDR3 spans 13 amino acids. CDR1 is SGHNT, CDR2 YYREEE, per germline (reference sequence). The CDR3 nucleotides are TGTGCCAGCAGCTTACGCTATCTCGATACGCAGTATTTT. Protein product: CASSLRYLDTQYF. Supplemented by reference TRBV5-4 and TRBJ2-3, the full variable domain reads ETGVTQSPTHLIKTRGQQVTLRCSSQSGHNTVSWYQQALGQGPQFIFQYYREEENGRGNFPPRFSGLQFPNYSSELNVNALELDDSALYLCASSLRYLDTQYFGPGTRLTVL.

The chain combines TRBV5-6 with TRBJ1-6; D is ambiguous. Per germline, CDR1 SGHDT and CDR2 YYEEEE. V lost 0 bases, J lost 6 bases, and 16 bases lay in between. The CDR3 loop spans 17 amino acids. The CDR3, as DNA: TGTGCCAGCAGCTTGGAGGTTGGCAGGAGGTTTAATTCACCCCTCCACTTT. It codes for CASSLEVGRRFNSPLHF.

CDR3 sequence (DNA): TGTGCCAGCAGTTACGCTACAGGGTACCAAGAGACCCAGTACTTC. This codes for CASSYATGYQETQYF. The chain couples TRBV6-2 or TRBV6-3 to TRBJ2-5; the D gene is possibly TRBD1 (6 bases). CDR1 is MNHEY, CDR2 SVGEGT, per germline. The CDR3 covers 15 residues. Trimming left V 2 bases short and J 0 bases short, with 10 bases between.

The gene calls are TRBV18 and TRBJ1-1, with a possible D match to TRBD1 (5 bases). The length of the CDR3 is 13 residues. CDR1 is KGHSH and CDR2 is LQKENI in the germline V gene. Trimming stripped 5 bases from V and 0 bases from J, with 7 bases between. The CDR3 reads CASSATVNTEAFF. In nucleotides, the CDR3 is TGTGCCAGCTCAGCGACAGTGAACACTGAAGCTTTCTTT.

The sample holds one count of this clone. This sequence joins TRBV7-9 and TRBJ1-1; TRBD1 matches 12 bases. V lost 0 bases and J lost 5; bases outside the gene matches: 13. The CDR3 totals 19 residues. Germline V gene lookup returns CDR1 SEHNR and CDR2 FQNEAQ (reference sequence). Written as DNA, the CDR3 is TGTGCCAGCAGCTTAGCGCATTTCTGGGGACAGGGGGCGAAGACTGAAGCTTTCTTT. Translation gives CASSLAHFWGQGAKTEAFF.

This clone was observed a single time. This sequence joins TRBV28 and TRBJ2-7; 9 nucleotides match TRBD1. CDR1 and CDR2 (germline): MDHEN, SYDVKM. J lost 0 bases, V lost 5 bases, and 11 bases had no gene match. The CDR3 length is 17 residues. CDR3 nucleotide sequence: TGTGCCAGCAGTCACGGACAGGGGCGCCAAAGCTCCTACGAGCAGTACTTC. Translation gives CASSHGQGRQSSYEQYF.

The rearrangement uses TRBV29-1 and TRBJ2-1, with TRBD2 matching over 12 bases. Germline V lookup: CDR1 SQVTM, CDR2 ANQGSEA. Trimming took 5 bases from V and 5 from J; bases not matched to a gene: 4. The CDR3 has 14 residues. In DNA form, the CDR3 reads TGCAGCGTTCTAGCGGGAGGGATCGACAATGAGCAGTTCTTC. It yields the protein CSVLAGGIDNEQFF.

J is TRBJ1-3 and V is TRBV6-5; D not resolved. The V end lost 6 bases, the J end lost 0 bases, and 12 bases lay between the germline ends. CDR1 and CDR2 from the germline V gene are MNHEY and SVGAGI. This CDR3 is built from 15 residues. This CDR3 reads CASRTQLFSGNTIYF. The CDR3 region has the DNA TGTGCCAGCAGAACCCAGCTATTCTCTGGAAACACCATATATTTT.

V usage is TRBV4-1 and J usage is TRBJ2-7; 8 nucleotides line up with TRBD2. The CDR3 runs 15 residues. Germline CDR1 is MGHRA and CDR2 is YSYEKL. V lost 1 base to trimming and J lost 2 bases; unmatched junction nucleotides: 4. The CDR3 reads CASSQVYSGTYEQYF. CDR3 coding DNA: TGCGCCAGCAGCCAAGTGTATAGCGGGACCTACGAGCAGTACTTC.

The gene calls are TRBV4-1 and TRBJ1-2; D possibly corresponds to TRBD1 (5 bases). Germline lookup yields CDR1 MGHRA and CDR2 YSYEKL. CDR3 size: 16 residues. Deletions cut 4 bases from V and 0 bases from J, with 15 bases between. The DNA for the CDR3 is TGCGCCAGCAGCCCGAGCGGGGGTAGAACTAACTATGGCTACACCTTC. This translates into CASSPSGGRTNYGYTF.

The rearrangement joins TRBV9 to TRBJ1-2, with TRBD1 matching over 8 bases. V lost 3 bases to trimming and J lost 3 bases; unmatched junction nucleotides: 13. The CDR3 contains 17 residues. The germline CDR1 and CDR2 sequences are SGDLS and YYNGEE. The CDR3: CASSDSAMTGVDYGYTF. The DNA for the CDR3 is TGTGCCAGCAGCGACTCCGCGATGACAGGGGTTGACTATGGCTACACCTTC. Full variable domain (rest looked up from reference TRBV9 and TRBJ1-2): DSGVTQTPKHLITATGQRVTLRCSPRSGDLSVYWYQQSLDQGLQFLIQYYNGEERAKGNILERFSAQQFPDLHSELNLSSLELGDSALYFCASSDSAMTGVDYGYTFGSGTRLTVV.

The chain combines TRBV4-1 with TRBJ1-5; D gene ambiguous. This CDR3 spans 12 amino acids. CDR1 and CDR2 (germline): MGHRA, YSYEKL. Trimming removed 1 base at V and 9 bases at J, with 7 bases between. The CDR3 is CASSQGGLPQHF. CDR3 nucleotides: TGCGCCAGCAGCCAAGGAGGTTTGCCCCAGCATTTT.

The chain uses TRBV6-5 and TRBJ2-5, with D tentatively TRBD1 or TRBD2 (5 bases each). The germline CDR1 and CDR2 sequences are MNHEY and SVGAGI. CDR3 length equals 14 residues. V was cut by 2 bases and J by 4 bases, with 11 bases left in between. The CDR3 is CASSYGGPVETQYF. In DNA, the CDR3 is TGTGCCAGCAGTTACGGGGGACCGGTAGAGACCCAGTACTTC.

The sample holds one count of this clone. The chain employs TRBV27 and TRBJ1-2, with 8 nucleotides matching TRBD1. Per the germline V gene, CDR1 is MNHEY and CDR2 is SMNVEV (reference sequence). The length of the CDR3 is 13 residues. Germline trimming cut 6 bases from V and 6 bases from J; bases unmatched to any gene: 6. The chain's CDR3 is CASSLDRGNGYTF. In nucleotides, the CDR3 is TGTGCCAGCAGCCTCGACAGGGGCAATGGCTACACCTTC.

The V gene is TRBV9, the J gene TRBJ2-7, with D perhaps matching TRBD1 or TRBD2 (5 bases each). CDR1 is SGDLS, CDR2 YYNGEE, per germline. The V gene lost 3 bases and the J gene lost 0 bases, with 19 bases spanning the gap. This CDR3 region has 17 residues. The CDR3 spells CASSDGRGGRSSYEQYF. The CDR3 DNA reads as TGTGCCAGCAGCGACGGTCGGGGCGGAAGGAGCTCCTACGAGCAGTACTTC.

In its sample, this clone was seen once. The CDR3 loop is CASSLNWPLFEGPGTEAFF. CDR3 coding DNA: TGTGCCAGCAGCTTAAATTGGCCGCTCTTCGAGGGGCCGGGGACTGAAGCTTTCTTT. The chain combines TRBV7-8 with TRBJ1-1, with a weak D call TRBD1 (5 bases). The CDR3 is made up of 19 amino acids. Trimming took 2 bases from V and 5 from J, leaving 27 bases between them. CDR1 is SGHVS and CDR2 is FQNEAQ in the germline V gene.